One and the same sample provided the 9 T cell receptor beta chains below, sequenced in a study of follicular helper T cells after annual influenza vaccination. The time point denotes: 2013-2014 season, 7 days after vaccination. Measured with immunoSEQ multiplex PCR; TCRdb has only the in-frame clones, and not every one. The sample contains 9,500 to 10,000 clones, about 86% of which appear only once. Sequences were derived from CXCR5- memory CD4+ T cells sorted from blood, sampled 7 days after influenza vaccination. These receptors all stem from an adult who received the influenza vaccine.

V usage is TRBV29-1 and J usage is TRBJ1-2; tentative D call: TRBD1 (5 bases). Germline CDR1 SQVTM, CDR2 ANQGSEA. This CDR3 spans 13 amino acids. V lost 1 base to trimming and J lost 4 bases, with 10 bases between them. CDR3 nucleotide sequence: TGCAGCGTTGAAGTTGGGGGAGTCTATGGCTACACCTTC. Translated, it gives CSVEVGGVYGYTF.

The chain has TRBV7-2 and TRBJ2-3; no definite D call. The CDR3 is made up of 12 amino acids. Germline V CDR1 and CDR2: SGHTA, FQGNSA. Trimming stripped 4 bases from V and 4 bases from J, with 6 bases between. The CDR3 DNA reads TGTGCCAGCAGCTCCGGACCAGATACGCAGTATTTT. It is translated as CASSSGPDTQYF.

This sequence joins TRBV5-1 and TRBJ1-6, with TRBD1 matching over 8 bases. Trimming at V came to 0 bases and at J to 10 bases, leaving 3 bases not matched to a gene. The CDR3 is 14 amino acids. Germline-derived CDR1 and CDR2 are SGHRS and YFSETQ. CDR3 residues: CASSLGQGISPLHF. CDR3 DNA sequence: TGCGCCAGCAGCTTGGGACAGGGGATCTCACCCCTCCACTTT.

This clone is a singleton in its sample. The chain employs TRBV6-1 and TRBJ1-3; D call uncertain. The germline V and J ends were trimmed by 6 bases and 0 bases, with 12 bases remaining between them. Germline lookup yields CDR1 MNHNS and CDR2 SASEGT. The CDR3 length is 15 residues. CDR3 protein: CASRVQSLSGNTIYF. The CDR3 DNA sequence: TGTGCCAGCAGGGTACAGAGTCTCTCTGGAAACACCATATATTTT.

The V and J genes are TRBV4-1 and TRBJ1-3; D ambiguous. V dropped 0 bases and J dropped 3 bases, with 9 bases sitting between them. Germline values: CDR1 MGHRA, CDR2 YSYEKL. The CDR3 is 15 residues long. In DNA, the CDR3 is TGCGCCAGCAGCCAAGATCGGGGTTATGGAAACACCATATATTTT. Translated: CASSQDRGYGNTIYF.

The rearrangement joins TRBV7-8 to TRBJ2-1; 9 bases align to TRBD1. In germline, CDR1 is SGHVS, CDR2 FQNEAQ. The CDR3 covers 18 residues. Trimming took 6 bases from V and 0 from J; bases not matched to a gene: 12. The CDR3 protein is CASRDEGQGFFSYNEQFF. DNA for the CDR3: TGTGCCAGCAGGGACGAGGGACAGGGTTTTTTCTCCTACAATGAGCAGTTCTTC.

This chain connects TRBV7-9 to TRBJ1-5; D ambiguous. Germline V gene data show CDR1 as SEHNR and CDR2 as FQNEAQ (reference sequence). The CDR3 consists of 13 residues. V lost 4 bases to trimming and J lost 7 bases, with 11 bases between them. For the CDR3, the DNA is TGTGCCAGCAGCTACGGCCAGAGGCAGCCCCAGCATTTT. It is translated as CASSYGQRQPQHF.

A single count supports this clone. The gene calls are TRBV15 and TRBJ2-1; 9 nucleotides agree with TRBD2. Germline loops: CDR1 LNHNV, CDR2 YYDKDF (reference sequence). The V segment lost 1 base and the J segment 5 bases; nucleotides outside the gene matches: 18. This CDR3 has 20 amino acids. The CDR3 nucleotides are TGTGCCACCAGCAGAGGTCCCGGGCTAGCGGGATCCTTCGGTGACAATGAGCAGTTCTTC. This encodes CATSRGPGLAGSFGDNEQFF. Filled out from reference TRBV15 and TRBJ2-1, the complete variable domain reads DAMVIQNPRYQVTQFGKPVTLSCSQTLNHNVMYWYQQKSSQAPKLLFHYYDKDFNNEADTPDNFQSRRPNTSFCFLDIRSPGLGDTAMYLCATSRGPGLAGSFGDNEQFFGPGTRLTVL.

The chain joins TRBV7-2 to TRBJ1-2, with D maybe TRBD1 (5 bases). Germline V gene data show CDR1 as SGHTA and CDR2 as FQGNSA. Trimming left V 5 bases short and J 4 bases short, with 14 bases between. CDR3 size: 14 residues. The CDR3: CASSTAGGFYGYTF. CDR3 sequence (DNA): TGTGCCAGCAGCACGGCCGGGGGTTTCTATGGCTACACCTTC.